The rows below give T cell receptor beta chains drawn from one sample of a study of response to subunit inactivated influenza vaccine. TCRdb reanalysed the RT-PCR reads using MiXCR and keeps one entry per CDR3 protein. Of 500,000 to 550,000 distinct CDR3 sequences in the sample, about 7.6% were seen once. The sequenced sample was PBMCs from blood, obtained approximately 25 months after vaccination. The receptors stem from a man between 45 and 75 years old who received an inactivated influenza vaccine. Both conserved end residues are part of each CDR3. A D gene is named only where the DNA matches it firmly. Clone size is stated in some rows and not others, as once, few, many or a class when expanded.

clone_size,v_call,d_call,j_call,cdr3_aa,cdr3_nt
many,TRBV7-9,TRBD1,TRBJ1-4,CASSGPSGQVLFF,TGTGCCAGCAGCGGGCCCTCCGGACAGGTCCTGTTTTTT
.,TRBV4-2,TRBD2,TRBJ2-5,CASSQVGLAGVLGGGETQYF,TGTGCCAGCAGCCAAGTAGGACTAGCGGGGGTTTTAGGAGGGGGAGAGACCCAGTACTTC
.,TRBV28,.,TRBJ2-6,CASSLPPGVLSPFSGANVLTF,TGTGCCAGCAGCCTACCTCCAGGGGTCCTATCCCCTTTCTCTGGGGCCAACGTCCTGACTTTC
.,TRBV2,.,TRBJ2-3,CASTPHLSTDTQYF,TGTGCCAGCACCCCGCACCTTAGCACAGATACGCAGTATTTT
few,TRBV29-1,TRBD1,TRBJ1-3,CSVASYGTGRNTIYF,TGCAGCGTTGCCTCTTACGGGACAGGGAGAAACACCATATATTTT
few,TRBV20-1,.,TRBJ1-5,CSANDARTLYSNQPQHF,TGCAGTGCCAACGATGCACGCACTCTCTATAGCAATCAGCCCCAGCATTTT
many,TRBV20-1,.,TRBJ2-7,CSARAQGNSYEQYF,TGCAGTGCTAGAGCCCAGGGGAACTCCTACGAGCAGTACTTC
few,TRBV20-1,TRBD2,TRBJ2-5,CSARFGGGATETQYF,TGCAGTGCTAGGTTTGGCGGGGGGGCCACAGAGACCCAGTACTTC
many,TRBV24-1,TRBD2,TRBJ2-2,CATSDLTSGSGNTGELFF,TGTGCCACCAGTGATTTGACTAGCGGGAGCGGGAACACCGGGGAGCTGTTTTTT
.,TRBV20-1,.,TRBJ2-3,CSARDRGYGTRNTETQYF,TGCAGTGCTAGAGATCGAGGATATGGAACGAGGAACACAGAGACGCAGTATTTT
few,TRBV28,TRBD1,TRBJ1-5,CASTRTGGRAQHF,TGTGCCAGCACAAGGACAGGGGGCCGAGCCCAGCATTTT
.,TRBV27,.,TRBJ2-7,CASGPGSLYEQYF,TGTGCCAGCGGACCGGGGAGTTTATACGAGCAGTACTTC
.,TRBV20-1,.,TRBJ2-1,CSASQISAGEQFF,TGCAGTGCTAGCCAAATCTCGGCCGGGGAGCAGTTCTTC
.,TRBV14,TRBD2,TRBJ2-7,CARSQVAGVSEQYF,TGTGCCCGCAGCCAAGTAGCGGGAGTCTCCGAGCAGTACTTC
few,TRBV7-9,.,TRBJ1-6,CASSEGGVGANSPLHF,TGTGCCAGCAGCGAAGGGGGTGTGGGAGCTAATTCACCCCTCCACTTT
many,TRBV28,.,TRBJ2-7,CASSPLAREQYF,TGTGCCAGCAGTCCGCTTGCGAGGGAGCAGTACTTC
many,TRBV29-1,.,TRBJ1-5,CSVASSNQPQHF,TGCAGCGTTGCCAGTAGCAATCAGCCCCAGCATTTT
.,TRBV12-3/TRBV12-4,TRBD1,TRBJ1-1,CASTLQGAGTEAFF,TGTGCCAGCACTTTACAGGGGGCGGGCACTGAAGCTTTCTTT
many,TRBV27,.,TRBJ2-7,CASSLPLYEQYF,TGTGCCAGCAGTTTACCTCTCTACGAGCAGTACTTC
few,TRBV4-3,.,TRBJ2-5,CASSQDSAPQETQYF,TGCGCCAGCAGCCAAGATTCGGCACCTCAAGAGACCCAGTACTTC
few,TRBV4-1,.,TRBJ1-4,CASSQNGLAEKLFF,TGCGCCAGCAGCCAAAACGGGCTGGCTGAAAAACTGTTTTTT
.,TRBV2,.,TRBJ1-1,CASTYHTERGAEAFF,TGTGCCAGCACATATCATACAGAGAGAGGGGCTGAAGCTTTCTTT
many,TRBV12-3/TRBV12-4,.,TRBJ2-7,CASSSLGYTYEQYF,TGTGCCAGCAGTTCCCTAGGGTACACCTACGAGCAGTACTTC
.,TRBV12-3/TRBV12-4,.,TRBJ1-1,CASSFSGLMNTEAFF,TGTGCCAGCAGTTTCAGTGGGCTGATGAACACTGAAGCTTTCTTT
once,TRBV12-3/TRBV12-4,.,TRBJ2-2,CALWGGRRIIANTGELFF,TGTGCCCTCTGGGGGGGCAGGCGGATAATCGCGAACACCGGGGAGCTGTTTTTT
.,TRBV20-1,TRBD2,TRBJ2-1,CSARLVASGSYNEQFF,TGCAGTGCAAGACTCGTGGCTAGCGGGTCATACAATGAGCAGTTCTTC
.,TRBV5-1,.,TRBJ2-3,CASSRQGETSTDTQYF,TGCGCCAGCAGCCGGCAAGGGGAGACTAGCACAGATACGCAGTATTTT
few,TRBV6-5,TRBD1,TRBJ1-5,CASSNTGGFKPQHF,TGTGCCAGCAGTAACACAGGGGGCTTTAAGCCCCAGCATTTT
few,TRBV11-1,TRBD2,TRBJ2-1,CASSSTRTSGRLRVLNEQFF,TGTGCCAGCAGCTCAACCAGGACTAGCGGGAGGTTGCGTGTTTTGAATGAGCAGTTCTTC
.,TRBV7-2,.,TRBJ2-3,CASSLRGTGTDTQYF,TGTGCCAGCAGCTTGAGGGGTACCGGCACAGATACGCAGTATTTT
many,TRBV7-9,.,TRBJ1-2,CASSLAWTGTIDYGYTF,TGTGCCAGCAGCTTAGCGTGGACCGGGACAATTGACTATGGCTACACCTTC
many,TRBV20-1,.,TRBJ1-6,CSARDHRQPGNSPLHF,TGCAGTGCTAGAGATCATCGACAGCCCGGTAATTCACCCCTCCACTTT